What follows describes a single T cell receptor beta chain. Its antigen is as yet unknown. This sample stems from a study of T-cell reconstitution after alpha-beta-depleted transplantation in children. Whole-study findings and limits: Roughly two months post-transplant, alpha-beta T cells reportedly originated from several hundred graft clones that had expanded. Some patients showed high day-60 TCRbeta diversity, which derived from surviving recipient T cells and thymic progenitors. Most T-cell counts and diversity one year after the transplant came from T cells that were newly produced.

TCRbeta library preparation incorporated unique molecular identifiers. From the PCR reads, TCRdb called clonotypes with MiXCR, one entry per CDR3 protein. The sample carries under 450,000 distinct CDR3 sequences, around 15% recorded once. Trimming took 6 bases from V and 2 from J; bases not matched to a gene: 5. CDR3 length: 14 amino acids. Germline CDR1 and CDR2: MNHEY and SVGAGI. This sample comprised PBMCs, mostly from graft donor cells, obtained 360 days after TCRalphabeta/CD19-depleted stem cell transplant. The V gene is TRBV6-5, the J gene TRBJ2-7; TRBD1 matches at 9 bases. The TCR comes from a boy in the first two years of life who had a stem cell transplant for Wiskott-Aldrich syndrome, so the T cells may come from the graft donor. CDR3 nucleotide sequence: TGTGCCAGCAGGTACAGGGGGCTACCCTACGAGCAGTACTTC. It yields the protein CASRYRGLPYEQYF.